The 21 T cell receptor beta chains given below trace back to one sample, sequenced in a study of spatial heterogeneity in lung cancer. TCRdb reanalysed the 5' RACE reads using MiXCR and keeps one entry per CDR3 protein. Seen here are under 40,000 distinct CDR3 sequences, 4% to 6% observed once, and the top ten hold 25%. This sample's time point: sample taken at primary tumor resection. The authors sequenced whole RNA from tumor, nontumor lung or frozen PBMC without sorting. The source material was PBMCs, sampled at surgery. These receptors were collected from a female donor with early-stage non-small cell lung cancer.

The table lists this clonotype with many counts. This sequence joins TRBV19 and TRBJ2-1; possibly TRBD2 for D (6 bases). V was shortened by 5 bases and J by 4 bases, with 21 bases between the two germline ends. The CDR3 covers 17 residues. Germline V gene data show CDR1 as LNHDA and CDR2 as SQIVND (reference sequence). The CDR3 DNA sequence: TGTGCCAGTAGTCCCCAGAGTACGGGGGTGGGATACAATGAGCAGTTCTTC. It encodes CASSPQSTGVGYNEQFF.

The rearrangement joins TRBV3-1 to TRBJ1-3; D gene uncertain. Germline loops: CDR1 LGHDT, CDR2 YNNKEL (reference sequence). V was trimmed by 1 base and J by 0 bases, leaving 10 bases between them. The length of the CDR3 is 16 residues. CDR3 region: CASSQGSARSGNTIYF. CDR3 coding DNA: TGTGCCAGCAGCCAAGGGTCAGCGCGCTCTGGAAACACCATATATTTT.

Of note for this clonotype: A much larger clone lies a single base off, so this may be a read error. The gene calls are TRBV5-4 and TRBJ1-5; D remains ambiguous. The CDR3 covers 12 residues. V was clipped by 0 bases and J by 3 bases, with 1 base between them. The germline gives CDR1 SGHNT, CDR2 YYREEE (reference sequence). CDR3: CASSLDNQPQHF. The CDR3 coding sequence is TGTGCCAGCAGCTTGGACAATCAGCCCCAGCATTTT.

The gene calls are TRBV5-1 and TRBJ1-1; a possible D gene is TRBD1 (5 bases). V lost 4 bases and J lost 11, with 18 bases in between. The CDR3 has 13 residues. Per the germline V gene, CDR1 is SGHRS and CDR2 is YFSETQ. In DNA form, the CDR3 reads TGCGCCAGCAGCCAAACGGGGGATTTTAATGCTTTCTTT. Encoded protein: CASSQTGDFNAFF.

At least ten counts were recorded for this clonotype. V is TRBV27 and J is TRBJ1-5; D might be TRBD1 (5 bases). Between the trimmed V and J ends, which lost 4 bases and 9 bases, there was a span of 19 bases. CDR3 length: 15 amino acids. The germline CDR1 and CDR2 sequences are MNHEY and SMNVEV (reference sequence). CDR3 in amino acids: CASSSADGLGRPQHF. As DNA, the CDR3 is TGTGCCAGCAGTTCCGCCGACGGGTTGGGGCGGCCCCAGCATTTT.

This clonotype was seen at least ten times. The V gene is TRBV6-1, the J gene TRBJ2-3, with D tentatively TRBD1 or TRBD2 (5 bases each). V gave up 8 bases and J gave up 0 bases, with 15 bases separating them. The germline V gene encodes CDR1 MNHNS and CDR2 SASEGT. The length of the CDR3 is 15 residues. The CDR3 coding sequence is TGTGCCAGCCGCCGGGACGGATCTAGCACAGATACGCAGTATTTT. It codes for CASRRDGSSTDTQYF.

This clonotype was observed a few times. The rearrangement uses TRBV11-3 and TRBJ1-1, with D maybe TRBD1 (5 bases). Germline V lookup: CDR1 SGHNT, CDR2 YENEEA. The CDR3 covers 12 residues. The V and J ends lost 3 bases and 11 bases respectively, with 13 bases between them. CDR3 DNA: TGTGCCAGCAGCTTCTCCGGGGGAGCGGCTTTCTTT. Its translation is CASSFSGGAAFF.

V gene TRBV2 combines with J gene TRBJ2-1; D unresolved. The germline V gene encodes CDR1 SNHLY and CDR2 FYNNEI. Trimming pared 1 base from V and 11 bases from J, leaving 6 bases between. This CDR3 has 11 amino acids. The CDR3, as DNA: TGTGCCAGCAGTGAAGAGGAAAAGCAGTTCTTC. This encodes CASSEEEKQFF.

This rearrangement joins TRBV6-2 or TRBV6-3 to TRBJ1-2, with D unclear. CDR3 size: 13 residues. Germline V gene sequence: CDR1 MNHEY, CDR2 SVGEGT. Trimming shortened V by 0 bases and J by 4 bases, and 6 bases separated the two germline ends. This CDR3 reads CASSYSRGYGYTF. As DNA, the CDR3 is TGTGCCAGCAGTTACTCGCGGGGCTATGGCTACACCTTC.

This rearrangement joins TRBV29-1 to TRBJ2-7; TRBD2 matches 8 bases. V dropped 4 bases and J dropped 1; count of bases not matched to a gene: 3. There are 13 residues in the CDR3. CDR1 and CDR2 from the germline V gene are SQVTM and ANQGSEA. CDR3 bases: TGCAGCGTTGGGGGACTAGGATCCTACGAGCAGTACTTC. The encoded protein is CSVGGLGSYEQYF.

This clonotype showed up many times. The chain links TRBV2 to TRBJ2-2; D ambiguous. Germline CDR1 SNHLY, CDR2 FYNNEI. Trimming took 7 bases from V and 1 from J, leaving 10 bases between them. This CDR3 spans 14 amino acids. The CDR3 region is CASNTVKNTGELFF. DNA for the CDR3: TGTGCCAGCAATACAGTGAAGAACACCGGGGAGCTGTTTTTT.

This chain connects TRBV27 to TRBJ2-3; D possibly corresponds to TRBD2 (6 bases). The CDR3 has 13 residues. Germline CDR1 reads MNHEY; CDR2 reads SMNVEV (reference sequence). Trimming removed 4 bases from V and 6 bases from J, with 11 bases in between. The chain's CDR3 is CASSSGLRDTQYF. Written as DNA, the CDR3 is TGTGCCAGCAGTTCAGGACTACGGGATACGCAGTATTTT.

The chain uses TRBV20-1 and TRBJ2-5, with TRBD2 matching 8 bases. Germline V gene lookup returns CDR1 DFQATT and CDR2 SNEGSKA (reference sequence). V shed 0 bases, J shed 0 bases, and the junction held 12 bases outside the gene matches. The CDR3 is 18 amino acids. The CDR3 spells CSARDLSGGDPYQETQYF. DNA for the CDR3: TGCAGTGCTAGAGATCTCAGCGGGGGAGATCCGTACCAAGAGACCCAGTACTTC.

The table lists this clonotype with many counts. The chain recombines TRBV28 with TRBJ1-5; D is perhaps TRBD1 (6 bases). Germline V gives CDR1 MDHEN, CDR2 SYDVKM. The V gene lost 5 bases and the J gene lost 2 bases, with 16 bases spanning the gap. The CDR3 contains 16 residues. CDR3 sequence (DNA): TGTGCCAGCAGTGCACGGGCGGGGGGCGGCAATCAGCCCCAGCATTTT. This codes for CASSARAGGGNQPQHF. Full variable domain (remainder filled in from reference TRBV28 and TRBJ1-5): DVKVTQSSRYLVKRTGEKVFLECVQDMDHENMFWYRQDPGLGLRLIYFSYDVKMKEKGDIPEGYSVSREKKERFSLILESASTNQTSMYLCASSARAGGGNQPQHFGDGTRLSIL.

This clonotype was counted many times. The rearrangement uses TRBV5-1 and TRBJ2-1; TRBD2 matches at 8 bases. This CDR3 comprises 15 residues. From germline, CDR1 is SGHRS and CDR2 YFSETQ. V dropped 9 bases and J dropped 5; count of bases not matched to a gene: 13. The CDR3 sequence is CATSLRSGGDNEQFF. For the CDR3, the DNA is TGCGCCACCTCGCTGAGGTCCGGGGGGGACAATGAGCAGTTCTTC.

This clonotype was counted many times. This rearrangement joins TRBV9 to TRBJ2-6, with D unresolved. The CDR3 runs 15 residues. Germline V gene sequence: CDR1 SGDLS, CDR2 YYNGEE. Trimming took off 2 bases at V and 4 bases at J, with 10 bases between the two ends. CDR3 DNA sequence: TGTGCCAGCAGCGTGGGCAGTCTCGGGGCCAACGTCCTGACTTTC. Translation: CASSVGSLGANVLTF.

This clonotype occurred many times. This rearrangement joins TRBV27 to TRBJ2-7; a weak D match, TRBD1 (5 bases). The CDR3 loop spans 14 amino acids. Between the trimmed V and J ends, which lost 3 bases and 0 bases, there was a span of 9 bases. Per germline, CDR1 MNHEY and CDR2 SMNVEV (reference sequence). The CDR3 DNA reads TGTGCCAGCAGTTTCCAGGGTAGCTCCTACGAGCAGTACTTC. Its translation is CASSFQGSSYEQYF.

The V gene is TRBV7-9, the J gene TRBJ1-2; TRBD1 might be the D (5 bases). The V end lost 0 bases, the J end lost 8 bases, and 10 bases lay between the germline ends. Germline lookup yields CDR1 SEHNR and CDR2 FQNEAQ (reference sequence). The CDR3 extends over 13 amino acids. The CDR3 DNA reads TGTGCCAGCAGCTTAGCCAGGGAGGAGGGCTACACCTTC. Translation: CASSLAREEGYTF.

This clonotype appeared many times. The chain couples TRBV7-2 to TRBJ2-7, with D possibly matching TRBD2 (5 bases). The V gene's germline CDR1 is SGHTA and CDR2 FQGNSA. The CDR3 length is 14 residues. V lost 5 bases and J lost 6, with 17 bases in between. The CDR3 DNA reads TGTGCCAGCAGCCGGAGGATTCACGAGGTCGAGCAGTACTTC. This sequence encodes CASSRRIHEVEQYF. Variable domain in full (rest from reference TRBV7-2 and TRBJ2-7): GAGVSQSPSNKVTEKGKDVELRCDPISGHTALYWYRQSLGQGLEFLIYFQGNSAPDKSGLPSDRFSAERTGGSVSTLTIQRTQQEDSAVYLCASSRRIHEVEQYFGPGTRLTVT.

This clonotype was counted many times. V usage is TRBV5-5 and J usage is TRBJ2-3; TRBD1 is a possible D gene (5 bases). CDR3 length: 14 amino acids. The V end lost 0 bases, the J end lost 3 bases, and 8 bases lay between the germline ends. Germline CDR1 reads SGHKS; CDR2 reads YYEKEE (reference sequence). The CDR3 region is CASSLVPGTDTQYF. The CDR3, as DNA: TGTGCCAGCAGCTTGGTTCCAGGGACAGATACGCAGTATTTT.

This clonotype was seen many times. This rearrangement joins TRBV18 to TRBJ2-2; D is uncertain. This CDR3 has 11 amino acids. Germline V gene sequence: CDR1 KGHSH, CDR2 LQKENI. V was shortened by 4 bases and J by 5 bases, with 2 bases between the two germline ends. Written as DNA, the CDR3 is TGTGCCAGCTCACTTACCGGGGAGCTGTTTTTT. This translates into CASSLTGELFF. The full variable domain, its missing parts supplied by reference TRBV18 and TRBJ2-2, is NAGVMQNPRHLVRRRGQEARLRCSPMKGHSHVYWYRQLPEEGLKFMVYLQKENIIDESGMPKERFSAEFPKEGPSILRIQQVVRGDSAAYFCASSLTGELFFGEGSRLTVL.